These 11 T cell receptor beta chains came from one sample sequenced in a study of post-analysis software for immune sequencing data (dated by TCRdb to the mid-2010s). Overall results and qualifications from the work: Patients showed significantly higher frequencies than controls for several TRBV segments, among them TRBV5-6, TRBV5-1 and TRBV20-1.

Preparation of the library involved PCR. Sequencing used an Illumina HiSeq 2500. Unique molecular identifiers were incorporated into TCR beta cDNA libraries to reduce PCR and sequencing biases. In TCRdb, the public reads were trimmed at Q25 with fastp and aligned with MiXCR, with productive beta chains retained. CDR3 protein duplicates are merged, each entry listing the most common genes and DNA. The sample table shows about 540,000 distinct CDR3 sequences, and 34% are seen once. The ten largest account for approximately 5.4% of the sample. Their specific antigens are unknown. The sample comprised blood. These receptors came from a girl aged 2 to 17 with multiple sclerosis.

This chain uses TRBV6-1 with TRBJ1-2, with no clear D. Germline CDR1 and CDR2: MNHNS and SASEGT. The CDR3 covers 14 residues. V was trimmed by 5 bases and J by 0 bases, leaving 10 bases between them. The CDR3 loop reads CASSRTDTNYGYTF. The CDR3 coding sequence is TGTGCCAGCAGTAGAACCGACACTAACTATGGCTACACCTTC.

V is TRBV5-1 and J is TRBJ1-2, with a tentative D call TRBD1 (6 bases). CDR1 SGHRS and CDR2 YFSETQ come from the germline V gene. This CDR3 has 14 residues. V shed 0 bases and J shed 4 bases, with 10 bases lying between them. The CDR3 loop reads CASSLAEGGYGYTF. The CDR3 region has the DNA TGCGCCAGCAGCTTGGCCGAGGGGGGCTATGGCTACACCTTC.

The chain joins TRBV28 to TRBJ2-7; 7 bases fit TRBD1. The V gene's germline CDR1 is MDHEN and CDR2 SYDVKM. The ends lost 10 bases at V and 0 bases at J; junction bases unmatched: 12. The CDR3 has 15 residues. CDR3 coding DNA: TGTGCCATCAATGACAGGGATGAACTCTCCTACGAGCAGTACTTC. This translates into CAINDRDELSYEQYF. Complete variable domain (other parts from reference TRBV28 and TRBJ2-7): DVKVTQSSRYLVKRTGEKVFLECVQDMDHENMFWYRQDPGLGLRLIYFSYDVKMKEKGDIPEGYSVSREKKERFSLILESASTNQTSMYLCAINDRDELSYEQYFGPGTRLTVT.

The rearrangement joins TRBV29-1 to TRBJ2-5; maybe TRBD2 (5 bases). This CDR3 spans 14 amino acids. Trimming cost V 5 bases and J 4 bases, with 17 bases left between them. CDR1 is SQVTM and CDR2 is ANQGSEA in the germline V gene. CDR3 in DNA: TGCAGCGTTCCCGATTGGACTTTCCTAGAGACCCAGTACTTC. This codes for CSVPDWTFLETQYF.

A single count supports this clonotype. This chain joins TRBV7-9 and TRBJ2-1, with D perhaps being TRBD1 or TRBD2 (7 bases each). The germline V and J ends were trimmed by 4 bases and 4 bases, with 17 bases remaining between them. The CDR3 covers 16 residues. Germline V lookup: CDR1 SEHNR, CDR2 FQNEAQ (reference sequence). CDR3: CASSSSGDSPYNEQFF. The CDR3, as DNA: TGTGCCAGCAGCTCCAGCGGGGACAGCCCTTACAATGAGCAGTTCTTC. The full variable domain, rest sourced from reference TRBV7-9 and TRBJ2-1, is DTGVSQNPRHKITKRGQNVTFRCDPISEHNRLYWYRQTLGQGPEFLTYFQNEAQLEKSRLLSDRFSAERPKGSFSTLEIQRTEQGDSAMYLCASSSSGDSPYNEQFFGPGTRLTVL.

Worth noting for this clonotype: Relative to the germline gene, one junction end is altered; a read error may explain this. This rearrangement joins TRBV3-1 to TRBJ2-7, with D perhaps matching TRBD2 (5 bases). The CDR3 totals 11 residues. Germline values: CDR1 LGHDT, CDR2 YNNKEL (reference sequence). CDR3 residues: CASSPGGERYF. The CDR3 DNA reads as TGTGCCAGCAGCCCCGGAGGCGAGCGGTACTTC.

In its sample, this clonotype was seen a few times. The CDR3 loop reads CASSRLAGAAYNEQFF. The DNA of the CDR3 is TGTGCCAGCAGCCGGCTAGCGGGGGCAGCCTACAATGAGCAGTTCTTC. J is TRBJ2-1 and V is TRBV12-3 or TRBV12-4; 10 nucleotides match TRBD2. The CDR3 is 16 residues long. The junction had 7 bases not matched to a gene; V was cut back by 6 bases and J by 2 bases.

J is TRBJ2-3 and V is TRBV20-1; D is possibly TRBD2 (6 bases). Germline CDR1 DFQATT, CDR2 SNEGSKA (reference sequence). CDR3 length: 17 residues. Trimming took off 2 bases at V and 0 bases at J, with 18 bases between the two ends. In DNA, the CDR3 is TGCAGTGCTAGAAACCCGGGACTGTCGACTAGCACAGATACGCAGTATTTT. This sequence encodes CSARNPGLSTSTDTQYF.

As to this clonotype: At one of its ends the junction is not consistent with the germline gene, which may arise from a read error. The rearrangement links TRBV20-1 to TRBJ1-4; D perhaps matches TRBD1 (5 bases). Germline values: CDR1 DFQATT, CDR2 SNEGSKA (reference sequence). The CDR3 has 15 residues. CDR3 in DNA: TGCAGTGCTAGTTCCAATTGGGGGAAGGGTGAAGAACTGTTTTTT. Its protein is CSASSNWGKGEELFF.

This clonotype has a handful of counts. V gene TRBV7-9 combines with J gene TRBJ2-7, with 7 bases aligning to TRBD1. V was clipped by 1 base and J by 1 base; unmatched bases: 7. The CDR3 has 16 amino acids. Germline V gene sequence: CDR1 SEHNR, CDR2 FQNEAQ (reference sequence). CDR3 region: CASSLERTGSSYEQYF. The CDR3 DNA reads TGTGCCAGCAGCTTAGAGAGGACAGGCTCATCCTACGAGCAGTACTTC.

This clonotype was observed once. The rearrangement links TRBV20-1 to TRBJ1-4; a possible D gene is TRBD1 (6 bases). The CDR3 is 12 amino acids. CDR1 and CDR2 from the germline V gene are DFQATT and SNEGSKA (reference sequence). V dropped 0 bases and J dropped 11 bases, with 10 bases sitting between them. The CDR3 protein is CSAREAGEKLFF. In DNA form, the CDR3 reads TGCAGTGCTAGAGAGGCAGGGGAGAAACTGTTTTTT.